What follows are 30 T cell receptor beta chains derived from one specimen sequenced in a study of blood T cells in healthy people across ages. Combining a sample-barcoded 5' primer with a J-beta primer mix, a second PCR ran for roughly 6 to 12 cycles. MiXCR, run by TCRdb on the 5' RACE reads, gives a single entry per CDR3 protein. The table includes about 780,000 distinct CDR3 sequences, about 46% detected once. Sequencing was performed on blood. The receptors derive from a man older than 75 in good health.

V and J are TRBV7-2 and TRBJ1-2; D is uncertain. This CDR3 is built from 11 residues. The germline gives CDR1 SGHTA, CDR2 FQGNSA. V gave up 4 bases and J gave up 5 bases, with 5 bases separating them. The CDR3 bases are TGTGCCAGCAGCTCCCAATATGGCTACACCTTC. It translates to CASSSQYGYTF.

This rearrangement joins TRBV25-1 to TRBJ1-1, with D maybe TRBD1 (5 bases). Deletions cut 1 base from V and 6 bases from J, with 12 bases between. The CDR3 is made up of 14 amino acids. CDR1 MGHDK and CDR2 SYGVNS come from the germline V gene. The CDR3 loop is CASSESGDAAEAFF. The CDR3 DNA sequence: TGTGCCAGCAGTGAATCGGGGGACGCGGCTGAAGCTTTCTTT.

This chain links TRBV12-3 or TRBV12-4 with TRBJ2-2; D is unclear. This CDR3 region has 14 residues. The ends were cut back, 9 bases at V and 5 bases at J, with 16 bases in the middle. CDR3 coding DNA: TGTGCCAGTGATTTTAGGGTCCGTACCGGGGAGCTGTTTTTT. This translates into CASDFRVRTGELFF.

The CDR3 spells CASSSGFPGVDEQFF. CDR3 coding DNA: TGTGCCAGCAGCTCAGGATTCCCGGGGGTCGATGAGCAGTTCTTC. The V and J genes are TRBV7-2 and TRBJ2-1; tentatively, D is TRBD2 (6 bases). V was shortened by 4 bases and J by 8 bases, with 18 bases between the two germline ends. This CDR3 spans 15 amino acids. Germline CDR1 and CDR2: SGHTA and FQGNSA.

CDR3: CAISVMGTSGTGELFF. The DNA of the CDR3 is TGTGCCATCAGTGTGATGGGGACTAGTGGGACCGGGGAGCTGTTTTTT. This sequence joins TRBV10-3 and TRBJ2-2, with 8 bases that match TRBD2. There are 16 residues in the CDR3. Trimming at V came to 4 bases and at J to 5 bases, leaving 9 bases not matched to a gene. CDR1 ENHRY and CDR2 SYGVKD come from the germline V gene.

Note on this clonotype: This may arise from a read error, as a much more abundant clone is one base away. The V call is TRBV12-3 or TRBV12-4, the J call TRBJ2-3; the D gene could be TRBD1 or TRBD2 (6 bases each). The CDR3 extends over 15 amino acids. The CDR3 coding sequence is TGTACCAGCATGCGGGGATGGGACACGGGAGATACGCAGTATTTT. Protein sequence: CTSMRGWDTGDTQYF.

This clonotype came up a few times. J is TRBJ2-7 and V is TRBV5-1; D not certain. This CDR3 contains 12 residues. Germline CDR1 is SGHRS and CDR2 is YFSETQ. The V end was cut by 4 bases, the J end by 5 bases, with 10 bases between. The CDR3 loop is CASSAFFDEQYF. DNA of the CDR3: TGCGCCAGCAGCGCATTTTTCGACGAGCAGTACTTC.

CDR3 DNA: TGTGCCAGCAGTTTAAGCGTAGAGGATGAGCAGTTCTTC. It codes for CASSLSVEDEQFF. J is TRBJ2-1 and V is TRBV12-3 or TRBV12-4; D uncertain. Deletions cut 2 bases from V and 8 bases from J, with 10 bases between. This CDR3 comprises 13 residues.

There are a few counts of this clonotype. CDR3 sequence: CASSSDLGVQETQYF. For the CDR3, the DNA is TGTGCCAGCAGCTCCGACCTCGGGGTCCAAGAGACCCAGTACTTC. The gene calls are TRBV5-6 and TRBJ2-5, with TRBD2 as a possible D gene (5 bases). Trimming removed 3 bases at V and 1 base at J, with 13 bases between. CDR1 and CDR2 (germline): SGHDT, YYEEEE. The CDR3 runs 15 residues.

In its sample, this clonotype was seen once. This chain uses TRBV5-1 with TRBJ2-5; no reliable D call. V dropped 0 bases and J dropped 11 bases, with 23 bases sitting between them. The CDR3 is made up of 16 amino acids. CDR1 is SGHRS and CDR2 is YFSETQ in the germline V gene. In DNA, the CDR3 is TGCGCCAGCAGCTTGGATTATAGCTTAGGTACTGATGAGCAGTACTTC. It specifies CASSLDYSLGTDEQYF.

This clonotype was seen only a few times. The genes are TRBV5-1 and TRBJ2-6, with no clear D. Germline lookup yields CDR1 SGHRS and CDR2 YFSETQ. The CDR3 consists of 14 residues. The V end was cut by 7 bases, the J end by 0 bases, with 8 bases between. CDR3 bases: TGCGCCAGCTATGACCCCTCTGGGGCCAACGTCCTGACTTTC. Protein sequence: CASYDPSGANVLTF.

There are a few counts of this clonotype. This chain connects TRBV28 to TRBJ2-6; 7 bases are a match to TRBD1. CDR1 is MDHEN and CDR2 is SYDVKM in the germline V gene. Losses at the gene ends were 4 bases for V and 7 bases for J; bases not matched to a gene: 7. CDR3 size: 15 residues. The CDR3 is CASSSAGGLANVLTF. The CDR3 DNA sequence: TGTGCCAGCAGTTCAGCAGGGGGATTAGCCAACGTCCTGACTTTC.

This sequence joins TRBV15 and TRBJ2-2; D is unresolved. Germline CDR1 reads LNHNV; CDR2 reads YYDKDF (reference sequence). CDR3 length: 15 amino acids. The germline V and J ends were trimmed by 0 bases and 4 bases, with 9 bases remaining between them. DNA of the CDR3: TGTGCCACCAGCAGAGACTTAGTTGGCACCGGGGAGCTGTTTTTT. Protein sequence: CATSRDLVGTGELFF. The full variable domain, its missing parts supplied by reference TRBV15 and TRBJ2-2, is DAMVIQNPRYQVTQFGKPVTLSCSQTLNHNVMYWYQQKSSQAPKLLFHYYDKDFNNEADTPDNFQSRRPNTSFCFLDIRSPGLGDTAMYLCATSRDLVGTGELFFGEGSRLTVL.

This clonotype was found many times. The V call is TRBV20-1, the J call TRBJ1-2; tentatively, D is TRBD1 (6 bases). Trimming took off 4 bases at V and 6 bases at J, with 15 bases between the two ends. Looked up from germline, CDR1 is DFQATT and CDR2 is SNEGSKA (reference sequence). CDR3 size: 13 residues. CDR3 protein: CSATPLRQDGYTF. The CDR3 DNA follows: TGCAGTGCTACCCCCCTCCGACAGGATGGCTACACCTTC.

The table lists this clonotype with many counts. V and J are TRBV20-1 and TRBJ2-1, with TRBD2 matching 10 bases. This CDR3 spans 16 amino acids. V trimming: 6 bases; J trimming: 7 bases; junction bases outside the gene matches: 15. Per the germline V gene, CDR1 is DFQATT and CDR2 is SNEGSKA (reference sequence). CDR3 sequence (DNA): TGCAGTGCCCAGCGGGGGGGTGCGCCATCTAATAATGAGCAGTTCTTC. Protein product: CSAQRGGAPSNNEQFF.

The chain links TRBV7-9 to TRBJ2-2; possible D gene TRBD2, 6 bases. CDR3 length: 14 residues. The V and J ends lost 1 base and 6 bases respectively, with 9 bases between them. Germline CDR1 is SEHNR and CDR2 is FQNEAQ (reference sequence). This chain's CDR3 is CASSLEGGAGELFF. In nucleotides, the CDR3 is TGTGCCAGCAGCTTAGAAGGCGGGGCCGGGGAGCTGTTTTTT.

The chain employs TRBV12-3 or TRBV12-4 and TRBJ2-7; D is ambiguous. The length of the CDR3 is 14 residues. V gave up 5 bases and J gave up 0 bases, with 11 bases separating them. The CDR3, as DNA: TGTGCCAGCAGTCCTGTGCGGAGCTCCTACGAGCAGTACTTC. Protein sequence: CASSPVRSSYEQYF.

This clonotype appeared a few times. The chain is built from TRBV5-1 and TRBJ2-1; 7 bases map to TRBD1. J lost 5 bases, V lost 0 bases, and 5 bases had no gene match. In germline, CDR1 is SGHRS, CDR2 YFSETQ. The CDR3 has 15 residues. Here the CDR3 reads CASSLAGQENNEQFF. The CDR3 DNA follows: TGCGCCAGCAGCTTGGCCGGACAGGAAAACAATGAGCAGTTCTTC.

This clonotype was recorded at least ten times. The chain couples TRBV28 to TRBJ2-7; D gene ambiguous. From germline, CDR1 is MDHEN and CDR2 SYDVKM. There are 13 residues in the CDR3. V was pared by 5 bases and J by 2 bases, with 10 bases between. The CDR3 DNA reads as TGTGCCAGCAGTGTATATCCGGCCTACGAGCAGTACTTC. Translated: CASSVYPAYEQYF.

The chain is built from TRBV4-1 and TRBJ2-4; 12 bases are a match to TRBD2. Gene TRBJ2-7 matches the end of the DNA better, so the J call may be wrong. The CDR3 has 15 amino acids. Germline-derived CDR1 and CDR2 are MGHRA and YSYEKL. CDR3 amino acids: CASSHRTSGAYEQYF. In nucleotides, the CDR3 is TGCGCCAGCAGCCACCGGACTAGCGGGGCTTACGAGCAGTACTTC.

In this sample, this clonotype turned up once. This may come from a read error, since a much larger clone is one base off. The chain carries TRBV2 and TRBJ2-5; no definite D call. The germline CDR1 and CDR2 sequences are SNHLY and FYNNEI. The V gene lost 7 bases and the J gene lost 0 bases, with 3 bases spanning the gap. The CDR3 extends over 11 amino acids. The CDR3 region has the DNA TGTGCCAGCACGTACCAAGAGACCCAGTACTTC. Translated: CASTYQETQYF.

The CDR3 DNA follows: TGTGCCAGCAGCTTATCGCGAGTCGACAATGAGCAGTTCTTC. Translating it yields CASSLSRVDNEQFF. The chain couples TRBV11-2 to TRBJ2-1; D uncertain. The CDR3 spans 14 residues. V dropped 2 bases and J dropped 5 bases, with 10 bases sitting between them. Germline values: CDR1 SGHAT, CDR2 FQNNGV.

The rearrangement joins TRBV2 to TRBJ2-1, with a possible D match to TRBD2 (5 bases). The CDR3 has 14 amino acids. Germline CDR1 is SNHLY and CDR2 is FYNNEI. Trimming pared 0 bases from V and 4 bases from J, leaving 7 bases between. This CDR3 is CASSEAGVYNEQFF. For the CDR3, the DNA is TGTGCCAGCAGTGAAGCGGGAGTATACAATGAGCAGTTCTTC.

This clonotype has a single count. A clone one base away is much larger, so this may be a read error. The chain has TRBV20-1 and TRBJ2-5, with D perhaps TRBD1 or TRBD2 (5 bases each). Germline V gene lookup returns CDR1 DFQATT and CDR2 SNEGSKA (reference sequence). The CDR3 has 12 residues. The CDR3 sequence is CSALRGQETRYF. DNA for the CDR3: TGCAGTGCTCTCCGGGGCCAAGAGACCCGGTACTTC.

This clonotype occurred many times. The rearrangement links TRBV29-1 to TRBJ2-7, with D perhaps matching TRBD1 (5 bases). The V gene lost 1 base and the J gene lost 2 bases, with 9 bases spanning the gap. Germline V gene data show CDR1 as SQVTM and CDR2 as ANQGSEA. There are 13 residues in the CDR3. CDR3 sequence reads: CSVEVPGTYEQYF. In DNA, the CDR3 is TGCAGCGTTGAAGTGCCAGGGACCTACGAGCAGTACTTC.

The V gene is TRBV11-2, the J gene TRBJ2-7, with 7 bases identical to TRBD2. The CDR3 loop spans 14 amino acids. Germline V gives CDR1 SGHAT, CDR2 FQNNGV. The V segment lost 5 bases and the J segment 7 bases; nucleotides outside the gene matches: 11. CDR3 in DNA: TGTGCCAGCAGCCCACCGTGGGGGGGATGGGAGCAGTACTTC. Translating it yields CASSPPWGGWEQYF.

The chain employs TRBV24-1 and TRBJ2-2; D is perhaps TRBD2 (5 bases). V shed 0 bases and J shed 1 base, with 8 bases lying between them. This CDR3 contains 16 residues. Germline V gives CDR1 KGHDR, CDR2 SFDVKD. The CDR3 sequence is CATSDLEGRNTGELFF. CDR3 DNA: TGTGCCACCAGTGATTTGGAGGGTAGGAACACCGGGGAGCTGTTTTTT.

This clonotype was counted at least ten times. This chain joins TRBV7-3 and TRBJ2-5; tentatively, D is TRBD2 (5 bases). Germline CDR1 is SGHTA and CDR2 is FQGTGA. The CDR3 loop spans 14 amino acids. Trimming stripped 5 bases from V and 5 bases from J, with 15 bases between. The CDR3 spells CASSRSTSGETQYF. The CDR3 DNA sequence: TGTGCCAGCAGCCGATCTACTAGTGGCGAGACCCAGTACTTC.

A single count supports this clonotype. The chain is built from TRBV24-1 and TRBJ2-7; TRBD2 aligns across 8 bases. The assigned J gene may be wrong: the sequence end matches TRBJ2-5 better. From germline, CDR1 is KGHDR and CDR2 SFDVKD. There are 18 residues in the CDR3. The CDR3 coding sequence is TGTGCCACCCGTGGGAGTAGCGGGGATAATATTGTACAGAAGACCCAGTACTTC. It is translated as CATRGSSGDNIVQKTQYF.

This clonotype was detected only a few times. The rearrangement uses TRBV28 and TRBJ2-1; TRBD1 aligns across 10 bases. CDR1 and CDR2 (germline): MDHEN, SYDVKM. V was clipped by 6 bases and J by 7 bases; unmatched bases: 12. This CDR3 spans 16 amino acids. The CDR3 DNA is TGTGCCAGCAGCCCTCTAGGAGGACAGGGGGGAAATGAGCAGTTCTTC. This translates into CASSPLGGQGGNEQFF.